A single T cell receptor (beta chain) is shown here with its context. Its antigen is as yet unknown. The data stem from a study of long-term antiretroviral therapy in people with HIV. CDR3 length: 14 amino acids. V was pared by 5 bases and J by 2 bases, with 6 bases of the junction left unmatched. Germline V gene sequence: CDR1 LNHDA, CDR2 SQIVND (reference sequence). General observations from the study: ART was followed by higher diversity that remained below transplant donor controls.

Researchers ran immunoSEQ v3.0 at survey level. Sequencing used immunoSEQ multiplex PCR; TCRdb keeps in-frame clones, though not all of them. The sample has tens of thousands of clones; around 84% are singletons. The study used samples holding about 1-10 million cryopreserved PBMC before DNA extraction. The TCR comes from a young woman with HIV. The chain is built from TRBV19 and TRBJ2-7, with 7 bases lining up with TRBD2. This specimen consisted of unsorted PBMCs, obtained 0.8 years after starting antiretroviral therapy. This chain's CDR3 is CASSPAGAAYEQYF. The CDR3 DNA follows: TGTGCCAGTAGTCCCGCGGGAGCTGCCTACGAGCAGTACTTC.